This entry lists 14 T cell receptor beta chains sequenced from one sample in a study of T-cell reconstitution after alpha-beta-depleted transplantation in children. For TCRbeta, the library was prepared with unique molecular identifiers. MiXCR was run by TCRdb on the PCR reads, yielding one entry per CDR3 protein. The sample yields about 610,000 distinct CDR3 sequences, roughly 10% seen once. The material sequenced was PBMCs from the stem cell graft donor, taken from the stem cell graft. The origin of the receptors is a human donor who donated a stem cell graft to a child with acute myeloid leukemia.

V is TRBV28 and J is TRBJ2-3; D unresolved. Germline V gene sequence: CDR1 MDHEN, CDR2 SYDVKM. CDR3 length: 14 residues. V was pared by 0 bases and J by 6 bases, with 10 bases between. The CDR3 region has the DNA TGTGCCAGCAGTTTATGGGCGGTTTCCGATACGCAGTATTTT. Translating it yields CASSLWAVSDTQYF.

The chain combines TRBV20-1 with TRBJ2-7; D gene uncertain. V was shortened by 6 bases and J by 1 base, with 16 bases between the two germline ends. The CDR3 covers 14 residues. Germline V gene sequence: CDR1 DFQATT, CDR2 SNEGSKA (reference sequence). The CDR3 sequence is CSAGPLAVSYEQYF. CDR3 nucleotides: TGCAGTGCCGGCCCCCTCGCGGTTTCCTACGAGCAGTACTTC.

This clonotype was counted a few times. This chain links TRBV20-1 with TRBJ2-7; 8 nucleotides align to TRBD1. The CDR3 runs 14 residues. V gave up 5 bases and J gave up 2 bases; unmatched junction bases: 8. Germline V gene data show CDR1 as DFQATT and CDR2 as SNEGSKA (reference sequence). CDR3 residues: CSAGWTGTTYEQYF. The CDR3 DNA is TGCAGTGCTGGGTGGACAGGGACGACCTACGAGCAGTACTTC.

This clonotype has a count of ten or more. The chain has TRBV6-5 and TRBJ1-2, with TRBD1 identical over 7 bases. With 2 bases clipped from V and 7 bases from J, the junction kept 16 bases outside the gene matches. Per the germline V gene, CDR1 is MNHEY and CDR2 is SVGAGI. The CDR3 has 17 amino acids. CDR3 loop: CASSYRVPGQSSIGYTF. The CDR3 nucleotides read TGTGCCAGCAGTTACAGAGTACCGGGACAGAGTTCTATTGGCTACACCTTC.

The rearrangement joins TRBV12-3 or TRBV12-4 to TRBJ1-2; TRBD1 might be the D (5 bases). The CDR3 is 12 residues long. Deletions cut 5 bases from V and 4 bases from J, with 8 bases between. The CDR3 loop is CASSGGSYGYTF. The CDR3 DNA follows: TGTGCCAGCAGTGGGGGTTCCTATGGCTACACCTTC.

This chain uses TRBV15 with TRBJ2-1; TRBD2 agrees at 8 bases. V trimming: 3 bases; J trimming: 2 bases; junction bases outside the gene matches: 0. Germline CDR1 is LNHNV and CDR2 is YYDKDF (reference sequence). The CDR3 is 14 residues long. CDR3 amino acids: CATSRGLAYNEQFF. CDR3 nucleotide sequence: TGTGCCACCAGCAGGGGACTAGCCTACAATGAGCAGTTCTTC.

This chain links TRBV20-1 with TRBJ1-1, with D possibly being TRBD1 (5 bases). CDR3 length: 14 residues. Trimming removed 2 bases at V and 1 base at J, with 11 bases between. Germline CDR1 is DFQATT and CDR2 is SNEGSKA (reference sequence). CDR3 sequence reads: CSARPGTGNTEAFF. CDR3 nucleotides: TGCAGTGCTAGACCTGGGACGGGGAACACTGAAGCTTTCTTT.

The chain couples TRBV20-1 to TRBJ2-5; D not resolved. Deletions cut 3 bases from V and 1 base from J, with 9 bases between. In germline, CDR1 is DFQATT, CDR2 SNEGSKA (reference sequence). This CDR3 has 13 residues. The chain's CDR3 is CSASHRSQETQYF. DNA of the CDR3: TGCAGTGCTAGCCACAGAAGCCAAGAGACCCAGTACTTC.

This clonotype turned up a few times. The V call is TRBV6-2 or TRBV6-3, the J call TRBJ2-7, with D possibly matching TRBD1 (5 bases). With 0 bases removed from V and 2 bases from J, the gap between germline ends came to 5 bases. CDR1 and CDR2 (germline): MNHEY, SVGEGT. The CDR3 covers 13 residues. The CDR3 protein is CASSYSDTYEQYF. DNA of the CDR3: TGTGCCAGCAGTTACTCGGACACCTACGAGCAGTACTTC.

V and J are TRBV29-1 and TRBJ2-1, with TRBD2 identical over 14 bases. CDR1 SQVTM and CDR2 ANQGSEA come from the germline V gene. This CDR3 region has 14 residues. The trim removed 6 bases at V and 8 bases at J, leaving 6 bases unmatched. CDR3 amino acids: CSVSGLAGVDEQFF. The CDR3 DNA sequence: TGCAGCGTGTCGGGACTAGCGGGAGTAGATGAGCAGTTCTTC.

Only a few counts were recorded for this clonotype. The chain couples TRBV24-1 to TRBJ2-3, with 9 bases identical to TRBD1. The CDR3 covers 16 residues. The germline CDR1 and CDR2 sequences are KGHDR and SFDVKD. Trimming took 5 bases from V and 2 from J; bases not matched to a gene: 7. CDR3 sequence: CATSVTDRGPTDTQYF. CDR3 in DNA: TGTGCCACCAGTGTCACGGACAGGGGACCCACAGATACGCAGTATTTT.

This clonotype was seen ten or more times. V usage is TRBV12-3 or TRBV12-4 and J usage is TRBJ2-7; TRBD1 matches at 12 bases. The CDR3 is 14 residues long. Germline trimming cut 5 bases from V and 6 bases from J; bases unmatched to any gene: 5. The CDR3 DNA sequence: TGTGCCAGCAGTCTCGGGACAGGGGGCGCCGAGCAGTACTTC. Encoded protein: CASSLGTGGAEQYF.

This chain connects TRBV7-6 to TRBJ2-1, with D tentatively TRBD1 or TRBD2 (5 bases each). The V gene lost 2 bases and the J gene lost 6 bases, with 8 bases spanning the gap. There are 13 residues in the CDR3. Germline assignment: CDR1 SGHVS and CDR2 FNYEAQ. The CDR3 bases are TGTGCCAGCAGCTTACAGGGAGTCAATGAGCAGTTCTTC. Amino acids: CASSLQGVNEQFF.

This clonotype has more than one count but fewer than ten. This chain joins TRBV28 and TRBJ1-1; possible D gene TRBD1, 6 bases. V was pared by 2 bases and J by 5 bases, with 12 bases between. The CDR3 extends over 14 amino acids. Per germline, CDR1 MDHEN and CDR2 SYDVKM. The CDR3 DNA reads TGTGCCAGCAGTTTAGGGGGGGCAGTTACTGAAGCTTTCTTT. Translation: CASSLGGAVTEAFF.